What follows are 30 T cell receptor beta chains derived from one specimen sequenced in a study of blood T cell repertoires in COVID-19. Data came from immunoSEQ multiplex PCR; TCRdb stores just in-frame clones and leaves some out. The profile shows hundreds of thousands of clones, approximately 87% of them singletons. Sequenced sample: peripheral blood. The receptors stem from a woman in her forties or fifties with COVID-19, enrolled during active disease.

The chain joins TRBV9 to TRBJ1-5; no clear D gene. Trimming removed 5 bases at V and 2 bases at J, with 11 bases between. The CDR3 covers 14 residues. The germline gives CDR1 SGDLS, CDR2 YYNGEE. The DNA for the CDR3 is TGTGCCAGCAGTCAAAGCGCGGGCAATCAGCCCCAGCATTTT. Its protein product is CASSQSAGNQPQHF.

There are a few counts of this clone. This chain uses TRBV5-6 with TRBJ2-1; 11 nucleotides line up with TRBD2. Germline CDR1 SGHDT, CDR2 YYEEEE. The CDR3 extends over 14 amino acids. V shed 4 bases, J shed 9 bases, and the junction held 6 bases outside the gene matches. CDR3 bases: TGTGCCAGCAGCCCTAGCGGGAGGATCCGTGAGCAGTTCTTC. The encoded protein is CASSPSGRIREQFF.

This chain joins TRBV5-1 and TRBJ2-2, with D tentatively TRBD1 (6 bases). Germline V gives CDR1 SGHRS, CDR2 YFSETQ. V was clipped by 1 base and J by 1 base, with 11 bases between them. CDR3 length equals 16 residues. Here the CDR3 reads CASSLSPQGNTGELFF. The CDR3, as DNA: TGCGCCAGCAGCTTGAGTCCACAGGGGAACACCGGGGAGCTGTTTTTT.

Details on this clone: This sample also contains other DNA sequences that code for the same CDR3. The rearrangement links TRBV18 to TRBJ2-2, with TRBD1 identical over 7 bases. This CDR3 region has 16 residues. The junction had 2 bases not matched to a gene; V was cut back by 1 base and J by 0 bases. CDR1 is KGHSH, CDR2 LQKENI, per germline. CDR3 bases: TGTGCCAGCTCACCACAGGGGGCTGCGAACACCGGGGAGCTGTTTTTT. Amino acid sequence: CASSPQGAANTGELFF. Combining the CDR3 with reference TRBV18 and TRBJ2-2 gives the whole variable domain NAGVMQNPRHLVRRRGQEARLRCSPMKGHSHVYWYRQLPEEGLKFMVYLQKENIIDESGMPKERFSAEFPKEGPSILRIQQVVRGDSAAYFCASSPQGAANTGELFFGEGSRLTVL.

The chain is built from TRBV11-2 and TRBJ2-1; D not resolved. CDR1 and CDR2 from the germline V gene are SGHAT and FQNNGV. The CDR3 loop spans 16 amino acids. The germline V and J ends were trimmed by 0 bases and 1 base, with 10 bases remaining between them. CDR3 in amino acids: CASSLEMRGSYNEQFF. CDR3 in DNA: TGTGCCAGCAGCTTAGAAATGAGAGGATCCTACAATGAGCAGTTCTTC.

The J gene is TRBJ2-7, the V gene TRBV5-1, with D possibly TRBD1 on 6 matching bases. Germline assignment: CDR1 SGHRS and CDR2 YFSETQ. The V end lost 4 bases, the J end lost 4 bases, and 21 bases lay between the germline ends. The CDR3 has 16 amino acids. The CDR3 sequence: CASSPIQDSLKYEQYF. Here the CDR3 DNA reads TGCGCCAGCAGCCCAATACAGGACAGTCTAAAGTACGAGCAGTACTTC.

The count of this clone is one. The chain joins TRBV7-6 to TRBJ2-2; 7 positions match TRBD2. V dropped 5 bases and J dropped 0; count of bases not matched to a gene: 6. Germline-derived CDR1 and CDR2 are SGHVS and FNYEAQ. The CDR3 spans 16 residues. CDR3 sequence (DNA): TGTGCCAGCAGCACCAGACTAGCCACGAACACCGGGGAGCTGTTTTTT. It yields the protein CASSTRLATNTGELFF.

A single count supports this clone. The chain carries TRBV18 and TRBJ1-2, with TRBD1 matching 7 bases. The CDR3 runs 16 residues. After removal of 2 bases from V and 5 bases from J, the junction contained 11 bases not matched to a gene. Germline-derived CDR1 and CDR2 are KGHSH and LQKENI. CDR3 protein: CASSPNQGGTGYGYTF. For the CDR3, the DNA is TGTGCCAGCTCACCAAACCAAGGGGGCACCGGGTATGGCTACACCTTC.

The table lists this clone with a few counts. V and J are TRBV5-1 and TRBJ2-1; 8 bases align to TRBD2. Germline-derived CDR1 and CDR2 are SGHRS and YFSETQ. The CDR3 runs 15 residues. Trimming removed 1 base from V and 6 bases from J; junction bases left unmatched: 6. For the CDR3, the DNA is TGCGCCAGCAGCTTGATTCCAGCGGGAGTCAATGAGCAGTTCTTC. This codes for CASSLIPAGVNEQFF. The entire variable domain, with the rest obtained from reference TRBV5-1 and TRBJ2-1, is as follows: KAGVTQTPRYLIKTRGQQVTLSCSPISGHRSVSWYQQTPGQGLQFLFEYFSETQRNKGNFPGRFSGRQFSNSRSEMNVSTLELGDSALYLCASSLIPAGVNEQFFGPGTRLTVL.

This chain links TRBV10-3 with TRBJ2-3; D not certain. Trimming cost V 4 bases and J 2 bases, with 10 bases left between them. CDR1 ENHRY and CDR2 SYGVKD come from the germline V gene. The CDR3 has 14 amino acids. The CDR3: CAISVEKDTDTQYF. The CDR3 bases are TGTGCCATCAGTGTGGAGAAGGACACAGATACGCAGTATTTT.

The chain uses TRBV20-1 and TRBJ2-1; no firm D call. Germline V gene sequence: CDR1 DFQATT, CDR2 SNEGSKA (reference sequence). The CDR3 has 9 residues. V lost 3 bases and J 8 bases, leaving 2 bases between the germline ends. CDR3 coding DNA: TGCAGTGCTAGCTATGAGCAGTTCTTC. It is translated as CSASYEQFF.

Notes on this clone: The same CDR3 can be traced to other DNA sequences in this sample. The CDR3 sequence: CASSITSASTDTQYF. DNA for the CDR3: TGCGCCAGCAGCATAACTAGCGCCAGCACAGATACGCAGTATTTT. This chain connects TRBV5-1 to TRBJ2-3; 7 bases are a match to TRBD2. V lost 4 bases to trimming and J lost 0 bases; unmatched junction nucleotides: 5. Germline lookup yields CDR1 SGHRS and CDR2 YFSETQ. The CDR3 is 15 residues long. Using reference TRBV5-1 and TRBJ2-3 for the parts outside the CDR3, the full variable domain is KAGVTQTPRYLIKTRGQQVTLSCSPISGHRSVSWYQQTPGQGLQFLFEYFSETQRNKGNFPGRFSGRQFSNSRSEMNVSTLELGDSALYLCASSITSASTDTQYFGPGTRLTVL.

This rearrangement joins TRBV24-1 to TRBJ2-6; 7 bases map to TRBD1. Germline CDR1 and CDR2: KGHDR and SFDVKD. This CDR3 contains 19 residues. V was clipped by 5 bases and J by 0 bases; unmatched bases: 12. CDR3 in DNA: TGTGCCACCAGTGGGGACCGACAGGGATTGTTCTCTGGGGCCAACGTCCTGACTTTC. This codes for CATSGDRQGLFSGANVLTF.

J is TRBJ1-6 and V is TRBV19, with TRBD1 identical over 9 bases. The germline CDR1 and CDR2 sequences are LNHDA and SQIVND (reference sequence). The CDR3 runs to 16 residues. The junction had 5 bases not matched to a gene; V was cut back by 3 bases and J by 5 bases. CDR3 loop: CASSIGTGHNNSPLHF. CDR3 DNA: TGTGCCAGTAGTATTGGGACAGGGCACAATAATTCACCCCTCCACTTT.

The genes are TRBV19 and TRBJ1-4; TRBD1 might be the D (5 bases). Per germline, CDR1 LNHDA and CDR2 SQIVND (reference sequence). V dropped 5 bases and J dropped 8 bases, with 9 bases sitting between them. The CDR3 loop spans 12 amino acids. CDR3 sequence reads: CASSQGSEKLFF. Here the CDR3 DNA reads TGTGCCAGTAGTCAGGGTAGCGAAAAACTGTTTTTT.

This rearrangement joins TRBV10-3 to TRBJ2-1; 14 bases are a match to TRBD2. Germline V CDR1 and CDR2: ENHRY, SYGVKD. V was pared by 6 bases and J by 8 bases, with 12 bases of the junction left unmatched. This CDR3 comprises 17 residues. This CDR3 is CAISARTTSGRGHEQFF. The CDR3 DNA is TGTGCCATCAGCGCGCGTACGACTAGCGGGAGGGGGCATGAGCAGTTCTTC.

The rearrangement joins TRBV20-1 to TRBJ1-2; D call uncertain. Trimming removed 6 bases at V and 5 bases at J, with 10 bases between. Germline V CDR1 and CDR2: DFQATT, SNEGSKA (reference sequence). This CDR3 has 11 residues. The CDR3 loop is CSAPLLYGYTF. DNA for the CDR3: TGCAGTGCCCCATTACTATATGGCTACACCTTC.

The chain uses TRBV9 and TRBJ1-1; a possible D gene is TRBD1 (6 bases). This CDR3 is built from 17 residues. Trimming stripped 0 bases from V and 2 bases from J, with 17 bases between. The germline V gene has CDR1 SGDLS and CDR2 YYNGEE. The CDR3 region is CASSVAVGAGANTEAFF. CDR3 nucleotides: TGTGCCAGCAGCGTAGCTGTCGGGGCAGGGGCTAACACTGAAGCTTTCTTT.

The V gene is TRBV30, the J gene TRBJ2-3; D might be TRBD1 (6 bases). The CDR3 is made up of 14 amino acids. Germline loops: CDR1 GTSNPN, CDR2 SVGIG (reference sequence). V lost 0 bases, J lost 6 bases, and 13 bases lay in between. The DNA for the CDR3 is TGTGCCTGGAGTGTACTCCAGGGGACGGATACGCAGTATTTT. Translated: CAWSVLQGTDTQYF.

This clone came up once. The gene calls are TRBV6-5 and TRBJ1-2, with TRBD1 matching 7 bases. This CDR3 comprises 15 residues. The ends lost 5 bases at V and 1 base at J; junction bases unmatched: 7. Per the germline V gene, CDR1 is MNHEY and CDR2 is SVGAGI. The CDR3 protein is CASSKSYRGNYGYTF. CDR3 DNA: TGTGCCAGCAGTAAATCTTACAGGGGTAACTATGGCTACACCTTC.

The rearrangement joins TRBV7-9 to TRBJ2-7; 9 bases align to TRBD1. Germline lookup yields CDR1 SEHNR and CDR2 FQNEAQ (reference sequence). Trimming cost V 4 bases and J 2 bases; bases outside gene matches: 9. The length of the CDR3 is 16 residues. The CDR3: CASSSSTGTGTYEQYF. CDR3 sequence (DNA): TGTGCCAGCAGCTCTTCAACCGGGACAGGGACCTACGAGCAGTACTTC.

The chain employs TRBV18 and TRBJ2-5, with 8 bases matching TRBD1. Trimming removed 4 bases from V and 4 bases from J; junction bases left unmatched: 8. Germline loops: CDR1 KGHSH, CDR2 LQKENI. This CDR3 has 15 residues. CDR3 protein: CASSQGGQVGETQYF. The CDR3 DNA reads TGTGCCAGCTCACAAGGGGGACAGGTAGGAGAGACCCAGTACTTC.

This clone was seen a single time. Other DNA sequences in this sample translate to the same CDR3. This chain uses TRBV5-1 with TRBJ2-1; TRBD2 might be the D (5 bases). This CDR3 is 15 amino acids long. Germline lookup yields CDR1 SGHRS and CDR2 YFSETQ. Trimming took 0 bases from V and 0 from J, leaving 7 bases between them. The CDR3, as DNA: TGCGCCAGCAGCTTGGCTACTAGCTCCTACAATGAGCAGTTCTTC. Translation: CASSLATSSYNEQFF.

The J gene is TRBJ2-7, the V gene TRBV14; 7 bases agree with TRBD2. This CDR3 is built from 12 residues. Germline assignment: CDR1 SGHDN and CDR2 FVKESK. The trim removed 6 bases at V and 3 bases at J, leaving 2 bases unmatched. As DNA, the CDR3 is TGTGCCAGCAGTCGGACTAGCTACGAGCAGTACTTC. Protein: CASSRTSYEQYF.

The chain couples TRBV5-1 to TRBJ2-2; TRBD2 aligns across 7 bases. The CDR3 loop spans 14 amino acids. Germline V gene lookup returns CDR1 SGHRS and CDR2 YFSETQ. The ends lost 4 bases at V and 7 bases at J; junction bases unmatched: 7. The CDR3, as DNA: TGCGCCAGCAGCCGGGCGGGAGATTACGGGGAGCTGTTTTTT. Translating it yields CASSRAGDYGELFF. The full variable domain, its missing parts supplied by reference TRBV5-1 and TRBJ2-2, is KAGVTQTPRYLIKTRGQQVTLSCSPISGHRSVSWYQQTPGQGLQFLFEYFSETQRNKGNFPGRFSGRQFSNSRSEMNVSTLELGDSALYLCASSRAGDYGELFFGEGSRLTVL.

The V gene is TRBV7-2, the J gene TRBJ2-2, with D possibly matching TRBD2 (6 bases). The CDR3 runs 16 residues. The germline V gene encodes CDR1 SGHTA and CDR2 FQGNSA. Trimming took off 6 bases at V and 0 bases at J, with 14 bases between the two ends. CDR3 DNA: TGTGCCAGCAGACAAACTAGCAGAACGAACACCGGGGAGCTGTTTTTT. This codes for CASRQTSRTNTGELFF.

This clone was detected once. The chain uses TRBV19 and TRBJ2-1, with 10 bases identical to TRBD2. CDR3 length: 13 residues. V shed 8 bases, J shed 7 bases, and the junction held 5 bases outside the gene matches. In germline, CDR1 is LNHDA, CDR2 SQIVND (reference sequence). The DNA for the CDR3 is TGTGCCAGTTCCCTGGGACTAGCGAATGAGCAGTTCTTC. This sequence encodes CASSLGLANEQFF.

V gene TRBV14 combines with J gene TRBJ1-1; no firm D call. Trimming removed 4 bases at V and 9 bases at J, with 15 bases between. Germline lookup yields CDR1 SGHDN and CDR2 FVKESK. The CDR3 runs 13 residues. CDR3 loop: CASSRHTMEKAFF. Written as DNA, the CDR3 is TGTGCCAGCAGCCGTCACACAATGGAGAAAGCTTTCTTT.

Here the CDR3 reads CASSYTAQPQHF. The CDR3 DNA follows: TGTGCCAGCAGCTACACCGCTCAGCCCCAGCATTTT. The chain recombines TRBV7-8 with TRBJ1-5; D not certain. V was shortened by 4 bases and J by 6 bases, with 7 bases between the two germline ends. The CDR3 runs 12 residues. The V gene's germline CDR1 is SGHVS and CDR2 FQNEAQ.

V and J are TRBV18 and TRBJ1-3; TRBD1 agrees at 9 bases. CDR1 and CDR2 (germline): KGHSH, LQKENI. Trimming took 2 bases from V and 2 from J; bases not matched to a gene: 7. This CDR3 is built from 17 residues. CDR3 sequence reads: CASSPSRTGGTGNTIYF. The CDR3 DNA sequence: TGTGCCAGCTCACCATCCCGAACAGGGGGCACTGGAAACACCATATATTTT.